This T cell receptor (beta chain) was recorded in a study of blood T cell repertoires in COVID-19. The authors' processing: Counts of nucleated cells, estimated from reference gene primer amplification, were obtained. Assay used: immunoSEQ multiplex PCR; TCRdb lists only in-frame clones, some missing. V, J and clone size are those of that table, while D and trimming were read from the DNA. The table lists 80,000 to 100,000 clones, 87% of them singletons. The CDR3 runs 14 residues. The ends lost 5 bases at V and 1 base at J; junction bases unmatched: 3. The V gene's germline CDR1 is MNHEY and CDR2 SMNVEV (reference sequence).

The sequenced sample was peripheral blood. The origin of this receptor is a woman between 50 and 59 years old with active or convalescent COVID-19. This chain links TRBV27 with TRBJ1-1; 8 bases align to TRBD1. CDR3 protein: CASSRTGQNTEAFF. CDR3 DNA sequence: TGTGCCAGCAGTAGGACAGGGCAGAACACTGAAGCTTTCTTT.